This TCR beta chain was profiled in a study of T cells in localized non-small cell lung cancer (dated by TCRdb to about 2020). The study in broad terms: Comparing tumors with uninvolved tumor-adjacent lungs, the study looked at the T cell repertoires of hundreds of patients with early-stage NSCLC. Of the NSCLC patients, 129 were male and approximately 99 were female, and the mean age was about 69 years. The cohort consisted of roughly 240 treatment-naive NSCLC patients whose localized lung tumors had been resected. The study at large found these results: Of the top 100 tumor clones, a median of roughly 56 were detected in paired uninvolved adjacent lung; roughly 26 were also among that lung's top 100. Since the design was exploratory, TCR variables were selected using unadjusted p-values with no false-discovery rate correction. Longer overall survival was associated with higher blood T cell density, whereas shorter survival was associated with higher adjacent-lung clonality. Because multi-region sequencing of the tumors was not done, intratumor heterogeneity could not be ruled out. The highest T cell clonality was observed in uninvolved tumor-adjacent lung, where clonality exceeded that of tumor, suggesting that antigenic responses were more focused in uninvolved tumor-adjacent lung.

At diagnosis, peripheral blood, uninvolved tumor-adjacent lung and tumor were collected and were preserved as a mix of fresh-frozen and FFPE material. For TCR repertoire profiling, the blood samples were analyzed as peripheral blood mononuclear cells. The immunoSEQ Assay was used to sequence TCR beta CDR3 regions from DNA. The authors' pipeline ran thus. T cell density was computed as TCR beta template counts normalized to usable DNA estimated by amplifying housekeeping genes. The preseqR package was used to estimate richness by extrapolating to 400,000 templates for PBMC samples and to 120,000 templates for tissue samples. Clonality was taken to be one minus Pielou's evenness. Tissue-enriched TCRs were identified by differential abundance testing using productive amino-acid clonotypes, minimum total count 5 and alpha 0.1. Repertoire overlap between compartments was quantified with the Jaccard Index and Morisita Overlap Index. GLIPH clustered TCR beta CDR3s with public tetramer-defined viral CDR3s; viral motifs required at least three viral sequences plus V-gene enrichment. This immuneACCESS table, as held by TCRdb, lists in-frame sequences with V and J called but not all clones. Of the missing ones, under half trace to an unresolved V gene in checked studies; the others have no known cause. D and trimming come from the DNA, and the V and J calls and clone size come from that table. The sample table records over 20,000 clones; 80% to 85% of these occur just once. The ten largest make up about 4.4% of the sample.

With regard to this clone: Its antigen is unknown. No base quality values were provided; no much bigger clone lies one nucleotide off.

From the cysteine through the phenylalanine, the CDR3 covers 15 amino acids. Just the 45-base CDR3 DNA is kept, in frame starting at base 1. CDR1 and CDR2 were assigned from the germline V gene as SGHAT and FQNNGV. V gives up 6 bases and J gives up 3 bases, and the segment between their germline ends measures 17 bases. The chain joins TRBV11-2 to TRBJ1-2; TRBD1 is a possible D gene, resting on 5 matching bases. Sequenced here: PBMCs, sampled before any cancer treatment. The receptor comes from a man aged 40 to 70 with stage II lung adenocarcinoma. Here is the DNA: TGTGCCAGCAGAGGAAGGGGAGGAGACGACTATGGCTACACCTTC. Translated, it gives CASRGRGGDDYGYTF. Full variable domain (CDR3 extended with the reference TRBV11-2 and TRBJ1-2 proteins): EAGVAQSPRYKIIEKRQSVAFWCNPISGHATLYWYQQILGQGPKLLIQFQNNGVVDDSQLPKDRFSAERLKGVDSTLKIQPAKLEDSAVYLCASRGRGGDDYGYTFGSGTRLTVV.